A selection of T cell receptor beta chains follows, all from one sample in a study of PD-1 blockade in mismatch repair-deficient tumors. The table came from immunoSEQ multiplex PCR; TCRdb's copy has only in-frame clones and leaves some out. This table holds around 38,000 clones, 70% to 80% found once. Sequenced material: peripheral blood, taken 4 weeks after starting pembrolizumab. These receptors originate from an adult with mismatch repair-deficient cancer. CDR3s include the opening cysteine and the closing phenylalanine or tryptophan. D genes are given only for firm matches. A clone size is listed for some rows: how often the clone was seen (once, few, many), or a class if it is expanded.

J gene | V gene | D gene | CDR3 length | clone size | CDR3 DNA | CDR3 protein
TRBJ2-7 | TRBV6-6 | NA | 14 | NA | TGTGCCAGCAGTCCATCCGGGTCCGCCTACGAGCAGTACTTC | CASSPSGSAYEQYF
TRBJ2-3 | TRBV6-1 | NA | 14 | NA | TGTGCCAGCAGTGGGGGACTCCCCACAGATACGCAGTATTTT | CASSGGLPTDTQYF
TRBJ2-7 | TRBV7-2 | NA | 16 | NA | TGTGCCAGCAGCTTTCAAGGGGGAGGGACAGCCTACGAGCAGTACTTC | CASSFQGGGTAYEQYF
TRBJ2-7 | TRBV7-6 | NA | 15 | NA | TGTGCCAGCAGCTTAGGGGTGGGGGGCAAGGACGAGCAGTACTTC | CASSLGVGGKDEQYF
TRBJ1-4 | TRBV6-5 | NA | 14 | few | TGTGCCAGCAGTTACTCGCGCTATCAGGAAAAACTGTTTTTT | CASSYSRYQEKLFF
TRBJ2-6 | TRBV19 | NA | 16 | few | TGTGCCAGTACCCCCGACGAGGGCTCTGGGGCCAACGTCCTGACTTTC | CASTPDEGSGANVLTF
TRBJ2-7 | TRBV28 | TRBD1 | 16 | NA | TGTGCCAGCACCTCGTCCGGACAGGCTAATGTCTACGAGCAGTACTTC | CASTSSGQANVYEQYF
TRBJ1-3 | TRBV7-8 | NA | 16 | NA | TGTGCCAGCAGCTTTACGATGCGGAGCTCTGGAAACACCATATATTTT | CASSFTMRSSGNTIYF
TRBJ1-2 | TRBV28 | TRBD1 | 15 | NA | TGTGCCAGCAGTTTATTGACAGGGAGCGGCTATGGCTACACCTTC | CASSLLTGSGYGYTF
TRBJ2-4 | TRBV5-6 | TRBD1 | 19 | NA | TGTGCCAGCAGCTTTTTGACGGGGGGACAGGGTGATCCCAAAAACATTCAGTACTTC | CASSFLTGGQGDPKNIQYF